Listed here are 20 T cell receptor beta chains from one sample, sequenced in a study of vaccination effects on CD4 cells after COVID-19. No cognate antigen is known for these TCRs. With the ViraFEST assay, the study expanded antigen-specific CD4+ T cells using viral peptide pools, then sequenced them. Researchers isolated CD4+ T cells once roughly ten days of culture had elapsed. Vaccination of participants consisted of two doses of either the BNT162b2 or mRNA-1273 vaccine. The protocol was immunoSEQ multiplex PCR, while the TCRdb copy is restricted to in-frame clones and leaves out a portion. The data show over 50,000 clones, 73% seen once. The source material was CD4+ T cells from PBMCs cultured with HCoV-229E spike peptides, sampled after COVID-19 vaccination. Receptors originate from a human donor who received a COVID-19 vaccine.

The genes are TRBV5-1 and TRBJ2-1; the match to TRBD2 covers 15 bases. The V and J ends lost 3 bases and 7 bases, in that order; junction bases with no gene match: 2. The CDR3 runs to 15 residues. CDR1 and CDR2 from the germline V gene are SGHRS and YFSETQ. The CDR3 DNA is TGCGCCAGCAGCTGGACTAGCGGGGGGGCTAATGAGCAGTTCTTC. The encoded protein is CASSWTSGGANEQFF. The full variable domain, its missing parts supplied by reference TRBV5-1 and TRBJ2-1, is KAGVTQTPRYLIKTRGQQVTLSCSPISGHRSVSWYQQTPGQGLQFLFEYFSETQRNKGNFPGRFSGRQFSNSRSEMNVSTLELGDSALYLCASSWTSGGANEQFFGPGTRLTVL.

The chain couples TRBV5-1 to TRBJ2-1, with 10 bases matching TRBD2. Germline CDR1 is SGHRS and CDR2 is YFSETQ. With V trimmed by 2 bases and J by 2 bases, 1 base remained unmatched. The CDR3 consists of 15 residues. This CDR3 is CASSFSGGTYNEQFF. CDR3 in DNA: TGCGCCAGCAGCTTTAGCGGGGGGACCTACAATGAGCAGTTCTTC.

This chain's CDR3 is CASSSRGPDTQYF. CDR3 sequence (DNA): TGTGCCAGCAGCAGTAGGGGCCCAGATACGCAGTATTTT. J is TRBJ2-3 and V is TRBV6-5, with D possibly TRBD1 on 5 matching bases. The V end lost 6 bases, the J end lost 4 bases, and 11 bases lay between the germline ends. This CDR3 comprises 13 residues. The germline gives CDR1 MNHEY, CDR2 SVGAGI.

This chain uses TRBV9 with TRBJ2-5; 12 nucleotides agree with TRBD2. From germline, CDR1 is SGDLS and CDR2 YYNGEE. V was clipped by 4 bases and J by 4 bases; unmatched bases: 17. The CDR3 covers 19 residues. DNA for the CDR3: TGTGCCAGCAGCCCAAGGGGACTAGCGGGTATCGGGGCCGGAGAGACCCAGTACTTC. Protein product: CASSPRGLAGIGAGETQYF.

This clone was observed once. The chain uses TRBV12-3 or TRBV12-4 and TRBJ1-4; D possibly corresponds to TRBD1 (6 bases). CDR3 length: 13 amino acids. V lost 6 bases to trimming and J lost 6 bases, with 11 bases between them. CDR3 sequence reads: CASRLQGYEKLFF. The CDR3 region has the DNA TGTGCCAGCAGATTACAGGGCTATGAAAAACTGTTTTTT.

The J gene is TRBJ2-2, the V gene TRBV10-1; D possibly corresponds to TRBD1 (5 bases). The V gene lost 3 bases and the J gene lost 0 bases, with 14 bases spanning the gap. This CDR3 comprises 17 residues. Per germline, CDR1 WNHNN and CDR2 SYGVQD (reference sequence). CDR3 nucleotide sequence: TGCGCCAGCAGTGAAGTAGGGGCCGGGTCGAACACCGGGGAGCTGTTTTTT. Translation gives CASSEVGAGSNTGELFF.

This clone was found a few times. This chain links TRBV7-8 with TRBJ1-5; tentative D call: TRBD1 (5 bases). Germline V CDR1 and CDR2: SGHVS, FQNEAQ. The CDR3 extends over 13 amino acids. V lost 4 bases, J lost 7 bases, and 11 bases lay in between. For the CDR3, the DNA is TGTGCCAGCAGCTATACAGGTAACCAGCCCCAGCATTTT. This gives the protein CASSYTGNQPQHF.

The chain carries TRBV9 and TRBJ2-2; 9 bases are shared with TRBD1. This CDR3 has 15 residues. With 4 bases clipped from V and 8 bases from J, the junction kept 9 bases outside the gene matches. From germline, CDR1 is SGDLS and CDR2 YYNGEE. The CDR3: CASSPGDRDVGELFF. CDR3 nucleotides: TGTGCCAGCAGCCCCGGGGACAGGGATGTGGGGGAGCTGTTTTTT.

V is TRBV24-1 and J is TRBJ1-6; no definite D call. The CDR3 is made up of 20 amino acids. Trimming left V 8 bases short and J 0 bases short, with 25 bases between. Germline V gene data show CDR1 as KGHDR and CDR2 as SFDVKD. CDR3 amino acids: CATIPPETTAESSYNSPLHF. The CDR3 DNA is TGTGCCACCATTCCTCCTGAGACGACGGCGGAAAGCTCCTATAATTCACCCCTCCACTTT.

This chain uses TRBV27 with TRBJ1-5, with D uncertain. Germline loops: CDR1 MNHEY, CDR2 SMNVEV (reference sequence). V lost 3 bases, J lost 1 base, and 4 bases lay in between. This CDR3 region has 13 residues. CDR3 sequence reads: CASSLRSNQPQHF. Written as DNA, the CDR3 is TGTGCCAGCAGTTTGAGGAGCAATCAGCCCCAGCATTTT.

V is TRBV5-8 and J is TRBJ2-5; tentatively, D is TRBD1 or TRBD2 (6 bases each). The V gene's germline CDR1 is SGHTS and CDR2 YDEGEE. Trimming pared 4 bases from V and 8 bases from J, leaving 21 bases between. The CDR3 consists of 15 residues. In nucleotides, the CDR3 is TGTGCCAGCAGCCCAAGGGACAATCTAGCGATCACCCAGTACTTC. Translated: CASSPRDNLAITQYF.

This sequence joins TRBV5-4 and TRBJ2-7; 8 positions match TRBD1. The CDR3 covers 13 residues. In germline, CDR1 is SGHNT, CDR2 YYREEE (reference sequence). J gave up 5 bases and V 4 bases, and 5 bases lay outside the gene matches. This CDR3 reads CASSLQGADEQYV. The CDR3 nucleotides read TGTGCCAGCAGCCTTCAGGGGGCTGACGAGCAGTACGTC.

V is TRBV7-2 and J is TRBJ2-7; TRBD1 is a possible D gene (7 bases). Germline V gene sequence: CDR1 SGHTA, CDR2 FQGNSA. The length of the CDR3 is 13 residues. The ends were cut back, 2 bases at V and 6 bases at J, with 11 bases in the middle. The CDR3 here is CASSLSGGGEQYV. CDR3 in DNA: TGTGCCAGCAGCTTATCAGGGGGAGGCGAGCAGTACGTC.

Here the CDR3 reads CASNAQGVNTEAFF. For the CDR3, the DNA is TGTGCCAGCAATGCACAGGGGGTTAACACTGAAGCTTTCTTT. The V call is TRBV2, the J call TRBJ1-1, with 8 bases lining up with TRBD1. The trim removed 7 bases at V and 2 bases at J, leaving 6 bases unmatched. Germline V gives CDR1 SNHLY, CDR2 FYNNEI. This CDR3 has 14 amino acids.

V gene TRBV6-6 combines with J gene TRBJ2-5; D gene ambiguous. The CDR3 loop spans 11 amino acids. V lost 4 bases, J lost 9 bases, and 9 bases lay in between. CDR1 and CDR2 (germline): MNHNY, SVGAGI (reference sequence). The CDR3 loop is CASSFQWAQYF. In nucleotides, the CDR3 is TGTGCCAGCAGTTTTCAGTGGGCCCAGTACTTC.

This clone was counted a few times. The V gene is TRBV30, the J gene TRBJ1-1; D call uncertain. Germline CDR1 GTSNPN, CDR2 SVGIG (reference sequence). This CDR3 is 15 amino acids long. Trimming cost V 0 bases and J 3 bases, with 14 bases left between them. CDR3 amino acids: CAWSVGPGRDTEAFF. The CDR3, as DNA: TGTGCCTGGAGTGTAGGACCCGGAAGGGACACTGAAGCTTTCTTT. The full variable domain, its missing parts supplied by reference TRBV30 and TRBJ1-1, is SQTIHQWPATLVQPVGSPLSLECTVEGTSNPNLYWYRQAAGRGLQLLFYSVGIGQISSEVPQNLSASRPQDRQFILSSKKLLLSDSGFYLCAWSVGPGRDTEAFFGQGTRLTVV.

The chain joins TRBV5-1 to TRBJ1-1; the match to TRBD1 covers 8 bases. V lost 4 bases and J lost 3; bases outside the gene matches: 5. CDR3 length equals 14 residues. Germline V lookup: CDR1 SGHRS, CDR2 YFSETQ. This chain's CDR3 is CASSAGQADTEAFF. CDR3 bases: TGCGCCAGCAGCGCGGGACAGGCAGACACTGAAGCTTTCTTT.

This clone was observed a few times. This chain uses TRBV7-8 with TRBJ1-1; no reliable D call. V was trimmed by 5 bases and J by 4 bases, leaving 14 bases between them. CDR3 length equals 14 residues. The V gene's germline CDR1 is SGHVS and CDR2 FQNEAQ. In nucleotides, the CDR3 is TGTGCCAGCAGCCTTCACCCCGCCCGCACTGAAGCTTTCTTT. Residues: CASSLHPARTEAFF.

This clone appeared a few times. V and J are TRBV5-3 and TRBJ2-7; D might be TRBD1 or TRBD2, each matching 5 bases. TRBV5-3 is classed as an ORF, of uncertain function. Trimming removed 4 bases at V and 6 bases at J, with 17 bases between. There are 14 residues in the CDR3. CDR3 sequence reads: CARSVMGVEGEQYV. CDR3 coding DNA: TGTGCCAGAAGCGTGATGGGGGTGGAAGGCGAGCAGTACGTC.

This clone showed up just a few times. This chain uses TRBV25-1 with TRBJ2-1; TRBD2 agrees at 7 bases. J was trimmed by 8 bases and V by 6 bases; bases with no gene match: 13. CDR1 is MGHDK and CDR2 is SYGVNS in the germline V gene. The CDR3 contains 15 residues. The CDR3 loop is CASSAGSGAIYEQFF. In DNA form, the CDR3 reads TGTGCCAGCAGCGCTGGAAGCGGGGCAATCTATGAGCAGTTCTTC. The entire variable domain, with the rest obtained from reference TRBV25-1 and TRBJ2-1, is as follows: EADIYQTPRYLVIGTGKKITLECSQTMGHDKMYWYQQDPGMELHLIHYSYGVNSTEKGDLSSESTVSRIRTEHFPLTLESARPSHTSQYLCASSAGSGAIYEQFFGPGTRLTVL.